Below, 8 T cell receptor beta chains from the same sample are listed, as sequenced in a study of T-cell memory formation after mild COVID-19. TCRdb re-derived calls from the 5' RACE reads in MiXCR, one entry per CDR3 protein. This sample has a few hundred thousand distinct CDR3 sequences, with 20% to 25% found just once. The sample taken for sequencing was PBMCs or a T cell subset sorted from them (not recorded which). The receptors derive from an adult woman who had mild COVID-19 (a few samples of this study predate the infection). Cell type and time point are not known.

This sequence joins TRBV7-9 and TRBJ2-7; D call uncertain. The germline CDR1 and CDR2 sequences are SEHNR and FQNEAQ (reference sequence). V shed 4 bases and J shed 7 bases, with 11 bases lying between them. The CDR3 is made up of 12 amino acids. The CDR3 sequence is CASSSDQWEQYF. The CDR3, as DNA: TGTGCCAGCAGCTCGGACCAATGGGAGCAGTACTTC. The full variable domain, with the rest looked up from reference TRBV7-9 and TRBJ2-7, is DTGVSQNPRHKITKRGQNVTFRCDPISEHNRLYWYRQTLGQGPEFLTYFQNEAQLEKSRLLSDRFSAERPKGSFSTLEIQRTEQGDSAMYLCASSSDQWEQYFGPGTRLTVT.

The chain's CDR3 is CASNKDGTGANYGYTF. CDR3 bases: TGTGCCAGCAACAAAGACGGGACAGGTGCTAACTATGGCTACACCTTC. The genes are TRBV6-1 and TRBJ1-2, with TRBD1 identical over 8 bases. The CDR3 consists of 16 residues. From germline, CDR1 is MNHNS and CDR2 SASEGT. Trimming took 7 bases from V and 0 from J; bases not matched to a gene: 10.

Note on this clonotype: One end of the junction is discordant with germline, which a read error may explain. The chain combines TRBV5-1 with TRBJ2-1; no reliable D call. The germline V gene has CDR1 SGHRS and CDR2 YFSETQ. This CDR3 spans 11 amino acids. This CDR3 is CASTLAGEQFF. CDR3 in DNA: TGCGCCAGCACCTTGGCTGGGGAGCAGTTCTTC.

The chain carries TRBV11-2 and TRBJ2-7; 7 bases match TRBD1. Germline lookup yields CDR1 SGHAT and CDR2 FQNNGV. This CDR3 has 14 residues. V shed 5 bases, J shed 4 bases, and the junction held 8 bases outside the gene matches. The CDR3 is CASSETTGWYEQYF. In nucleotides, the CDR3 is TGTGCCAGCAGCGAGACGACAGGGTGGTACGAGCAGTACTTC.

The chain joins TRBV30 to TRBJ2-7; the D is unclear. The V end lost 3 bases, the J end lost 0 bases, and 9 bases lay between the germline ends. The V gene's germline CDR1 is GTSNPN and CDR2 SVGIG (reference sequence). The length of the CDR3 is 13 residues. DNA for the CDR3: TGTGCCTGGAGCAGACGGAGCTCCTACGAGCAGTACTTC. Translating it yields CAWSRRSSYEQYF. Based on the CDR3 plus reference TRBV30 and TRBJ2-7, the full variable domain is SQTIHQWPATLVQPVGSPLSLECTVEGTSNPNLYWYRQAAGRGLQLLFYSVGIGQISSEVPQNLSASRPQDRQFILSSKKLLLSDSGFYLCAWSRRSSYEQYFGPGTRLTVT.

Here the CDR3 DNA reads TGTGCCATCAGTGAGTGGTCAGGGGGTGAGGGAGAGACCCAGTACTTC. Encoded protein: CAISEWSGGEGETQYF. The chain couples TRBV10-3 to TRBJ2-5, with 7 bases lining up with TRBD1. The germline gives CDR1 ENHRY, CDR2 SYGVKD. The CDR3 has 16 residues. V dropped 1 base and J dropped 4; count of bases not matched to a gene: 9.

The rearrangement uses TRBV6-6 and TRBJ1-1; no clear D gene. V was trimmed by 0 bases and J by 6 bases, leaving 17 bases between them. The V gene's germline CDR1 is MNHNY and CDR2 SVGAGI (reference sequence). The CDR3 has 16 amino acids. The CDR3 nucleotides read TGTGCCAGCAGTTACTCGATAACGGAGGTATCGGCTGAAGCTTTCTTT. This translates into CASSYSITEVSAEAFF.

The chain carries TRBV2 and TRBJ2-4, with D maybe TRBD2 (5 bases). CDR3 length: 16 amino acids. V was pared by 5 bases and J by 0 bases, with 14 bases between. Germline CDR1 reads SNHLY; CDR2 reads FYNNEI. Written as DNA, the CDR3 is TGTGCCAGCAGTATCCGGGATACCTTAGCCAAAAACATTCAGTACTTC. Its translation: CASSIRDTLAKNIQYF.